This TCR beta chain was retrieved from a study of tumor and adjacent non-tumor tissue in lung cancer. RNA was extracted from bulk tissue without any cell sorting. A word on this clonotype: One junction end disagrees with the germline gene, perhaps due to a read error.

Germline CDR1 is MDHEN and CDR2 is SYDVKM. The CDR3 is made up of 17 amino acids. TCRbeta libraries were built with three rounds of nested PCR, modified from ARM-PCR. Each CDR3 protein gets one entry after TCRdb re-called the multiplex PCR reads with MiXCR. The data contain more than 85,000 distinct CDR3 sequences, 75% to 90% of them seen just once; the ten biggest clones take up under 25%. The chain couples TRBV28 to TRBJ1-2; a possible D gene is TRBD1 (6 bases). This sequence originates from a man between 70 and 80 years old with non-small cell lung cancer. Sequencing used lung tumor tissue. The CDR3: CASSLTAGRQAKYDYTF. Written as DNA, the CDR3 is TGTGCCAGCAGTTTGACCGCGGGTAGACAGGCGAAATATGACTACACCTTC.